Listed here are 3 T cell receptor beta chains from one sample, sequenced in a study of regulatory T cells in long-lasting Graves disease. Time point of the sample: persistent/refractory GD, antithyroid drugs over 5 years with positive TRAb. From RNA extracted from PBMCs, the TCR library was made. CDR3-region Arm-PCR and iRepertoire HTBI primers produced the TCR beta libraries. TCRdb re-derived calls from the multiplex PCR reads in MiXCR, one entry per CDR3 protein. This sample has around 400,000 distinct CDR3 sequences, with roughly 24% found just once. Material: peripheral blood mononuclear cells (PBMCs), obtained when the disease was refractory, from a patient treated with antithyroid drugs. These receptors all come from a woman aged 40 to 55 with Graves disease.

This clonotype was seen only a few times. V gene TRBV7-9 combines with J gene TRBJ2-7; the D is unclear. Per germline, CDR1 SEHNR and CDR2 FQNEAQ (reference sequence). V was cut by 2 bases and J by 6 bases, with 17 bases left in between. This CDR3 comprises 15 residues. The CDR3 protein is CASSLNSGVPGEQYF. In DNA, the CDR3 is TGTGCCAGCAGCTTAAACAGTGGGGTTCCGGGCGAGCAGTACTTC. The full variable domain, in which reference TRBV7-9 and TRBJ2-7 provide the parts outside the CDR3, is DTGVSQNPRHKITKRGQNVTFRCDPISEHNRLYWYRQTLGQGPEFLTYFQNEAQLEKSRLLSDRFSAERPKGSFSTLEIQRTEQGDSAMYLCASSLNSGVPGEQYFGPGTRLTVT.

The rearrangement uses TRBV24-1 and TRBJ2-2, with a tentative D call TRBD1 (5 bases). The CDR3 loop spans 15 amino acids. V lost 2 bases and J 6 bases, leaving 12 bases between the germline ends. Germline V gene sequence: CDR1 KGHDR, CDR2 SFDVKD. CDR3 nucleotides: TGTGCCACCAGTGATTCTATGACAGCGCCCGGGGAGCTGTTTTTT. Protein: CATSDSMTAPGELFF.

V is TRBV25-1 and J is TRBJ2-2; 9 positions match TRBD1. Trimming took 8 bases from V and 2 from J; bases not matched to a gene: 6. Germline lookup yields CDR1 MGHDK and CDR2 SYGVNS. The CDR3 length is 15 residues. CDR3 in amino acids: CASQQGASNTGELFF. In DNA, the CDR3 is TGTGCCAGCCAACAGGGGGCAAGCAACACCGGGGAGCTGTTTTTT.